These 22 T cell receptor beta chains came from one sample sequenced in a study of blood T cell repertoires in COVID-19. The repertoire was sequenced with immunoSEQ multiplex PCR; TCRdb's copy has only in-frame clones and lacks some. The data hold 55,000 to 70,000 clones, with around 84% observed a single time. The sequenced material came from peripheral blood. These receptor sequences come from a man aged 65-85 years with acute or convalescent COVID-19.

The chain combines TRBV20-1 with TRBJ1-4, with a weak D call TRBD1 (6 bases). This CDR3 is 12 amino acids long. V was shortened by 3 bases and J by 8 bases, with 10 bases between the two germline ends. CDR1 DFQATT and CDR2 SNEGSKA come from the germline V gene (reference sequence). The CDR3 sequence is CSASGRGEKLFF. CDR3 nucleotides: TGCAGTGCTAGTGGCAGGGGAGAAAAACTGTTTTTT.

The chain couples TRBV2 to TRBJ2-7; D is uncertain. CDR1 is SNHLY, CDR2 FYNNEI, per germline. With 1 base removed from V and 1 base from J, the gap between germline ends came to 5 bases. This CDR3 has 13 residues. The DNA of the CDR3 is TGTGCCAGCAGTGAAGGAGGATCCTACGAGCAGTACTTC. Translating gives CASSEGGSYEQYF.

There are a few counts of this clone. CDR3 in amino acids: CATSRSVPTGELFF. The DNA of the CDR3 is TGTGCCACCAGTAGATCGGTTCCCACCGGGGAGCTGTTTTTT. The chain has TRBV24-1 and TRBJ2-2, with no clear D. The CDR3 totals 14 residues. Trimming took 6 bases from V and 4 from J, leaving 11 bases between them. CDR1 and CDR2 from the germline V gene are KGHDR and SFDVKD.

This rearrangement joins TRBV5-1 to TRBJ1-1; tentatively, D is TRBD1 (5 bases). The CDR3 runs 14 residues. V was shortened by 5 bases and J by 1 base, with 12 bases between the two germline ends. CDR1 SGHRS and CDR2 YFSETQ come from the germline V gene. The CDR3 spells CASSRGAGNTEAFF. For the CDR3, the DNA is TGCGCCAGCAGTCGCGGGGCAGGGAACACTGAAGCTTTCTTT.

The chain joins TRBV6-2 or TRBV6-3 to TRBJ1-5; TRBD1 is a possible D gene (5 bases). Trimming left V 6 bases short and J 6 bases short, with 18 bases between. Germline CDR1 is MNHEY and CDR2 is SVGEGT. This CDR3 comprises 15 residues. The CDR3 protein is CASSPAGPMSQPQHF. The CDR3 DNA reads as TGTGCCAGCAGCCCTGCGGGGCCGATGAGTCAGCCCCAGCATTTT.

V is TRBV11-3 and J is TRBJ2-7; 11 bases align to TRBD1. V lost 3 bases and J lost 1; bases outside the gene matches: 2. The CDR3 sequence is 15 residues long. Germline values: CDR1 SGHNT, CDR2 YENEEA. The CDR3 sequence: CASSLGQGGSYEQYF. CDR3 sequence (DNA): TGTGCCAGCAGCTTGGGACAGGGGGGATCCTACGAGCAGTACTTC.

The V and J genes are TRBV3-1 (or the pseudogene TRBV3-2) and TRBJ2-1, with TRBD2 as a possible D gene (6 bases). Germline lookup yields CDR1 LGHDT and CDR2 YNNKEL (reference sequence). The CDR3 runs 14 residues. V dropped 4 bases and J dropped 7 bases, with 14 bases sitting between them. The CDR3 here is CASSRGGGMNEQFF. DNA for the CDR3: TGTGCCAGCAGCCGTGGCGGCGGGATGAATGAGCAGTTCTTC.

This chain joins TRBV15 and TRBJ2-7; weak D call: TRBD2 (6 bases). Trimming stripped 1 base from V and 6 bases from J, with 10 bases between. The CDR3 is 13 amino acids. CDR1 and CDR2 (germline): LNHNV, YYDKDF (reference sequence). For the CDR3, the DNA is TGTGCCACCAGCAGAGTTAACGGGGGCGAGCAGTACTTC. Protein: CATSRVNGGEQYF.

On this clone itself: This specimen includes other DNA sequences encoding the same CDR3. The genes are TRBV2 and TRBJ2-3; D not certain. With 6 bases removed from V and 2 bases from J, the gap between germline ends came to 6 bases. The CDR3 runs 12 residues. Looked up from germline, CDR1 is SNHLY and CDR2 is FYNNEI. The CDR3 here is CASSLSTDTQYF. CDR3 sequence (DNA): TGTGCCAGCAGCCTATCCACAGATACGCAGTATTTT.

The genes are TRBV27 and TRBJ2-7, with D possibly matching TRBD2 (5 bases). The CDR3 has 14 residues. V was trimmed by 3 bases and J by 0 bases, leaving 9 bases between them. Germline V gene data show CDR1 as MNHEY and CDR2 as SMNVEV (reference sequence). The CDR3 reads CASSFTGFSYEQYF. DNA of the CDR3: TGTGCCAGCAGTTTTACGGGGTTCTCCTACGAGCAGTACTTC.

V usage is TRBV5-1 and J usage is TRBJ2-7, with 9 bases fitting TRBD1. The V and J ends lost 5 bases and 5 bases, in that order; junction bases with no gene match: 11. The CDR3 is 15 residues long. Germline V gene lookup returns CDR1 SGHRS and CDR2 YFSETQ. The CDR3 protein is CASSYRDRATHEQYF. Written as DNA, the CDR3 is TGCGCCAGCAGTTACCGGGACAGGGCTACCCACGAGCAGTACTTC.

The V gene is TRBV20-1, the J gene TRBJ2-4; a possible D gene is TRBD1 (6 bases). Trimming cost V 3 bases and J 5 bases, with 8 bases left between them. The CDR3 length is 12 residues. Germline V CDR1 and CDR2: DFQATT, SNEGSKA (reference sequence). The CDR3 is CSASPGENIQYF. CDR3 DNA: TGCAGTGCTAGTCCAGGGGAAAACATTCAGTACTTC.

J is TRBJ2-4 and V is TRBV5-1, with D possibly TRBD2 on 5 matching bases. Deletions cut 6 bases from V and 0 bases from J, with 13 bases between. The V gene's germline CDR1 is SGHRS and CDR2 YFSETQ. The length of the CDR3 is 15 residues. In nucleotides, the CDR3 is TGCGCCAGCACCGGAGGTTCACTAGCCAAAAACATTCAGTACTTC. The encoded protein is CASTGGSLAKNIQYF.

The chain combines TRBV10-1 with TRBJ2-5; possibly TRBD2 for D (6 bases). Germline V gives CDR1 WNHNN, CDR2 SYGVQD (reference sequence). This CDR3 has 15 residues. Trimming pared 2 bases from V and 4 bases from J, leaving 14 bases between. Here the CDR3 reads CASSERGLSGETQYF. The CDR3 DNA reads as TGCGCCAGCAGTGAGCGGGGGTTGAGTGGAGAGACCCAGTACTTC.

This clone has just a few counts. The genes are TRBV6-4 and TRBJ1-6, with TRBD1 as a possible D gene (5 bases). V lost 6 bases and J 7 bases, leaving 16 bases between the germline ends. The CDR3 covers 15 residues. Germline loops: CDR1 MRHNA, CDR2 SNTAGT. CDR3 amino acids: CASSPSEGLNSPLHF. The DNA for the CDR3 is TGTGCCAGCAGCCCCTCGGAGGGGCTCAATTCACCCCTCCACTTT.

The J gene is TRBJ1-1, the V gene TRBV5-1, with a weak D call TRBD1 (5 bases). There are 14 residues in the CDR3. Germline lookup yields CDR1 SGHRS and CDR2 YFSETQ. Trimming cost V 4 bases and J 2 bases, with 12 bases left between them. CDR3 in DNA: TGCGCCAGCAGCAGAGAGACAGACAACACTGAAGCTTTCTTT. It encodes CASSRETDNTEAFF. Full variable domain (outside the CDR3, taken from reference TRBV5-1 and TRBJ1-1): KAGVTQTPRYLIKTRGQQVTLSCSPISGHRSVSWYQQTPGQGLQFLFEYFSETQRNKGNFPGRFSGRQFSNSRSEMNVSTLELGDSALYLCASSRETDNTEAFFGQGTRLTVV.

This clone is medium-sized in the sample. V and J are TRBV18 and TRBJ1-2, with 7 bases identical to TRBD1. In germline, CDR1 is KGHSH, CDR2 LQKENI. Germline trimming cut 4 bases from V and 5 bases from J; bases unmatched to any gene: 1. The CDR3 totals 12 residues. The CDR3 nucleotides read TGTGCCAGCTCACACAGGGGATATGGCTACACCTTC. Translation gives CASSHRGYGYTF.

V is TRBV6-6 and J is TRBJ1-1, with D maybe TRBD1 (6 bases). In germline, CDR1 is MNHNY, CDR2 SVGAGI (reference sequence). The CDR3 spans 14 residues. The V and J ends lost 4 bases and 2 bases respectively, with 11 bases between them. CDR3 sequence reads: CASSSQGSNTEAFF. CDR3 sequence (DNA): TGTGCCAGCAGTTCCCAGGGGAGTAACACTGAAGCTTTCTTT.

As DNA, the CDR3 is TGTGCCAGCAGCCAAGGGATGGGGAGCGGGACACTCTACGAGCAGTACTTC. This sequence encodes CASSQGMGSGTLYEQYF. The chain carries TRBV3-1 (or the pseudogene TRBV3-2) and TRBJ2-7; D possibly corresponds to TRBD2 (7 bases). The CDR3 contains 17 residues. Trimming left V 1 base short and J 3 bases short, with 19 bases between. The V gene's germline CDR1 is LGHDT and CDR2 YNNKEL (reference sequence).

The genes are TRBV28 and TRBJ1-6; D not resolved. The V and J ends lost 5 bases and 6 bases respectively, with 5 bases between them. There are 12 residues in the CDR3. Germline CDR1 MDHEN, CDR2 SYDVKM. The CDR3 DNA reads TGTGCCAGCAGTAAGAGTAATTCACCCCTCCACTTT. Translating gives CASSKSNSPLHF. The full variable domain, in which reference TRBV28 and TRBJ1-6 provide the parts outside the CDR3, is DVKVTQSSRYLVKRTGEKVFLECVQDMDHENMFWYRQDPGLGLRLIYFSYDVKMKEKGDIPEGYSVSREKKERFSLILESASTNQTSMYLCASSKSNSPLHFGNGTRLTVT.

The rearrangement uses TRBV30 and TRBJ2-7; TRBD2 is a possible D gene (5 bases). The CDR3 runs to 13 residues. Per germline, CDR1 GTSNPN and CDR2 SVGIG (reference sequence). V shed 2 bases and J shed 3 bases, with 11 bases lying between them. CDR3 residues: CAWSMGENYEQYF. CDR3 nucleotide sequence: TGTGCCTGGAGTATGGGAGAGAACTACGAGCAGTACTTC.

A note on this clone: The same CDR3 is also encoded by other DNA sequences in this sample. The rearrangement links TRBV6-5 to TRBJ1-3; TRBD1 is a possible D gene (5 bases). V lost 0 bases to trimming and J lost 4 bases, with 10 bases between them. The CDR3 length is 15 residues. The V gene's germline CDR1 is MNHEY and CDR2 SVGAGI. CDR3 region: CASSYSAGSGNTIYF. The CDR3 DNA is TGTGCCAGCAGTTACTCGGCAGGGTCCGGAAACACCATATATTTT.